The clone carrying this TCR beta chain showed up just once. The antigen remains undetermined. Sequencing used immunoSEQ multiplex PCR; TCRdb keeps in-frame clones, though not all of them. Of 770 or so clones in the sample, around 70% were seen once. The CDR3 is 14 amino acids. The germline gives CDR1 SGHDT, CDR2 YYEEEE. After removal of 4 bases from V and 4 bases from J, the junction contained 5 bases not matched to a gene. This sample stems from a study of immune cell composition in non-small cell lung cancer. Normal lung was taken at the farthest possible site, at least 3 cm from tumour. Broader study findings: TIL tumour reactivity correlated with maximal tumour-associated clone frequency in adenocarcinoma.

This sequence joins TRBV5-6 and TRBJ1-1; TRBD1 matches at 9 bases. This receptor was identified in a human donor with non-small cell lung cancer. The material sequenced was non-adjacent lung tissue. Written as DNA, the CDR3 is TGTGCCAGCAGCCCACAGGGGGCACTCACTGAAGCTTTCTTT. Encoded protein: CASSPQGALTEAFF.